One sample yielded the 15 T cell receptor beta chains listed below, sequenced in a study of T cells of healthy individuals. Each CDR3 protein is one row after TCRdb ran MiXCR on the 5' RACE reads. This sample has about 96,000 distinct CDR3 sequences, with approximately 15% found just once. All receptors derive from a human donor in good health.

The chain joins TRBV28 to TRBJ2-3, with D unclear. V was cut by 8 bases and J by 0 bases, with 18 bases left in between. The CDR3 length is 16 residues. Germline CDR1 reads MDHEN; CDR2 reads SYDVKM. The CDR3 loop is CASGVKVGPSTDTQYF. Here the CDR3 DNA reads TGTGCCAGCGGGGTTAAGGTTGGACCTAGCACAGATACGCAGTATTTT.

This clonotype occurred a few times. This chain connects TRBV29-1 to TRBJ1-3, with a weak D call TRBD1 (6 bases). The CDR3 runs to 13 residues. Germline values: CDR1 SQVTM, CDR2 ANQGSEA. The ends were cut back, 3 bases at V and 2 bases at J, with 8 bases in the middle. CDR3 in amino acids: CSVERDTGNTIYF. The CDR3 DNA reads TGCAGCGTTGAGCGGGACACTGGAAACACCATATATTTT.

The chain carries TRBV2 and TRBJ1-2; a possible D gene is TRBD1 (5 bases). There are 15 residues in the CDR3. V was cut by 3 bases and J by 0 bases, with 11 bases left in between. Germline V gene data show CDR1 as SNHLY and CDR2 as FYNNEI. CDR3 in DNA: TGTGCCAGCAGTGAGGGACCCAGAGCTAACTATGGCTACACCTTC. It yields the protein CASSEGPRANYGYTF.

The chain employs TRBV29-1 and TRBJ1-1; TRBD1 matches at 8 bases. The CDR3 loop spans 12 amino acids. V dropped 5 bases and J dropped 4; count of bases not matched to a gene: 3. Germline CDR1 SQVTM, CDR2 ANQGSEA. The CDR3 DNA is TGCAGCGTTTCAACAGGGGGCACTGAAGCTTTCTTT. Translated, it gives CSVSTGGTEAFF.

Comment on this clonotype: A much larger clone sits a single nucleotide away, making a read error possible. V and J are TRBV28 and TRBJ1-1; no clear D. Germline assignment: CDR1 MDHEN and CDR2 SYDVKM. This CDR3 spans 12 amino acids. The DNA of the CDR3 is TGTGTCAGCAGCCGACCGCTTCTGGGAGCTTTCTTT. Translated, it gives CVSSRPLLGAFF. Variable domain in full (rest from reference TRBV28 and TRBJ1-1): DVKVTQSSRYLVKRTGEKVFLECVQDMDHENMFWYRQDPGLGLRLIYFSYDVKMKEKGDIPEGYSVSREKKERFSLILESASTNQTSMYLCVSSRPLLGAFFGQGTRLTVV.

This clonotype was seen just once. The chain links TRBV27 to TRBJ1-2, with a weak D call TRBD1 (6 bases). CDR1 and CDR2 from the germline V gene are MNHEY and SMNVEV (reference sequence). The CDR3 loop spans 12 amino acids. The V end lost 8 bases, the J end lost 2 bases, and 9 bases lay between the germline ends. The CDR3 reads CASRTANYGYTF. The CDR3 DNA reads TGTGCCAGCCGGACAGCCAACTATGGCTACACCTTC.

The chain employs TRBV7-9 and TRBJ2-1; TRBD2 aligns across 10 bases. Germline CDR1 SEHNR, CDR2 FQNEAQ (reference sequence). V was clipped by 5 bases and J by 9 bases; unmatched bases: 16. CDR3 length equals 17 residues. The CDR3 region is CASSPLSAGGRAFEQFF. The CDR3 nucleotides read TGTGCCAGCAGCCCATTGTCAGCGGGGGGGCGAGCTTTTGAGCAGTTCTTC.

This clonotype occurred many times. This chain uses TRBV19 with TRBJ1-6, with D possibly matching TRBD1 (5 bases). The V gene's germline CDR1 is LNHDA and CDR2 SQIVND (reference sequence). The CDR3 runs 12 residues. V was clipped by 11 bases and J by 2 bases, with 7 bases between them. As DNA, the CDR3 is TGTGCCGCGGGACCCTATAATTCACCCCTCCACTTT. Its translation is CAAGPYNSPLHF.

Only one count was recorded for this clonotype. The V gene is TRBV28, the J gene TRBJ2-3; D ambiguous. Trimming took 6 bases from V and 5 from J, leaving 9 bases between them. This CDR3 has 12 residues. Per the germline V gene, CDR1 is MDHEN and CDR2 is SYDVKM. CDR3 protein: CASRTVEDTQYF. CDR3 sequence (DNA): TGTGCCAGCAGAACCGTGGAAGATACGCAGTATTTT.

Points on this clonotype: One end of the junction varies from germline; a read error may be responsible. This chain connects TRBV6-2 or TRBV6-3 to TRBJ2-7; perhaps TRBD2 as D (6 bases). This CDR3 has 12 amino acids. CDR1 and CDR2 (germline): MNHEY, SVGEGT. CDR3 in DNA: TGTGCCAGCAGTTACTCGAAGGTCCAACTAGCCTTC. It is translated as CASSYSKVQLAF.

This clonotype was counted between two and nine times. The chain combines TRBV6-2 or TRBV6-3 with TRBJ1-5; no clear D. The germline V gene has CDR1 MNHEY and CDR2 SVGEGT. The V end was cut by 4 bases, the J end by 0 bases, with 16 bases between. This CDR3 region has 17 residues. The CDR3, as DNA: TGTGCCAGCAGTTCCAATCCAAGGAAGAATAGCAATCAGCCCCAGCATTTT. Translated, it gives CASSSNPRKNSNQPQHF.

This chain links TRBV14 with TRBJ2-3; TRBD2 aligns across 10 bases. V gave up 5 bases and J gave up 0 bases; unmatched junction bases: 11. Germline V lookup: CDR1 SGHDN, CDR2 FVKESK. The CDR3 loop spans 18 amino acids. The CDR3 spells CASSGRVAGGSSTDTQYF. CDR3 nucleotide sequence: TGTGCCAGCAGCGGGAGAGTAGCGGGAGGCTCTAGCACAGATACGCAGTATTTT.

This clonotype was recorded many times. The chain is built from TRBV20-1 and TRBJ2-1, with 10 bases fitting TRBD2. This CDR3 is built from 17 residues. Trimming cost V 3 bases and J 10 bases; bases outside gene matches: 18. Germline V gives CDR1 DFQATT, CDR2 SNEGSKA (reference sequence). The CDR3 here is CSARVIRGTSVPGEQFF. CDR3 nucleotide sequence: TGCAGTGCTAGGGTTATTCGCGGGACTAGCGTCCCAGGGGAGCAGTTCTTC.

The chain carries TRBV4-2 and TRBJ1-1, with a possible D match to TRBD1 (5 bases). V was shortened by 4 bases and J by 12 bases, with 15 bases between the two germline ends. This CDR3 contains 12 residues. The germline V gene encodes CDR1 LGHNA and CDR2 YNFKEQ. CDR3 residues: CASSLRAGRSFF. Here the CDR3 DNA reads TGTGCCAGCAGCCTCCGGGCAGGGCGTTCTTTCTTT.

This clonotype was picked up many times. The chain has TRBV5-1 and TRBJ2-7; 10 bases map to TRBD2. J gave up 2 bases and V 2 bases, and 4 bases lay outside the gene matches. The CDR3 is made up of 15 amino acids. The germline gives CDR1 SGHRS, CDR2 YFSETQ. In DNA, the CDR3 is TGCGCCAGCAGCTTTGGTAGCGGGGGGACCTACGAGCAGTACTTC. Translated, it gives CASSFGSGGTYEQYF. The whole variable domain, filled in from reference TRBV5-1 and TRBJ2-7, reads KAGVTQTPRYLIKTRGQQVTLSCSPISGHRSVSWYQQTPGQGLQFLFEYFSETQRNKGNFPGRFSGRQFSNSRSEMNVSTLELGDSALYLCASSFGSGGTYEQYFGPGTRLTVT.